This passage covers 25 T cell receptor beta chains from one sample sequenced in a study of blood T cell repertoires in COVID-19. Repertoires were generated with immunoSEQ multiplex PCR, while TCRdb's copy carries only in-frame clones and drops some. Of approximately 90,000 clones listed, approximately 86% were seen once; the top ten hold roughly a sixth. The source material was peripheral blood. These TCRs come from an elderly woman with acute or convalescent COVID-19.

The gene calls are TRBV11-3 and TRBJ2-1; D call uncertain. Germline CDR1 is SGHNT and CDR2 is YENEEA. This CDR3 is built from 13 residues. Deletions cut 0 bases from V and 4 bases from J, with 4 bases between. CDR3 sequence reads: CASSLDPYNEQFF. The DNA of the CDR3 is TGTGCCAGCAGCTTAGACCCTTACAATGAGCAGTTCTTC.

This clone appeared a few times. The V gene is TRBV10-3, the J gene TRBJ1-1; D unresolved. V was cut by 4 bases and J by 10 bases, with 13 bases left in between. This CDR3 is 12 amino acids long. Germline CDR1 and CDR2: ENHRY and SYGVKD. CDR3 region: CAISASEARAFF. The CDR3 DNA is TGTGCCATCAGTGCCAGCGAAGCCAGAGCTTTCTTT.

The chain is built from TRBV5-1 and TRBJ1-1, with 7 bases that match TRBD1. The CDR3 contains 13 residues. V shed 3 bases, J shed 3 bases, and the junction held 2 bases outside the gene matches. CDR1 and CDR2 (germline): SGHRS, YFSETQ. CDR3 loop: CASSSDRDTEAFF. CDR3 DNA: TGCGCCAGCAGCTCCGACAGGGACACTGAAGCTTTCTTT. The complete variable domain, with remaining parts taken from reference TRBV5-1 and TRBJ1-1, reads KAGVTQTPRYLIKTRGQQVTLSCSPISGHRSVSWYQQTPGQGLQFLFEYFSETQRNKGNFPGRFSGRQFSNSRSEMNVSTLELGDSALYLCASSSDRDTEAFFGQGTRLTVV.

The rearrangement uses TRBV3-1 (or the pseudogene TRBV3-2) and TRBJ1-2, with a weak D call TRBD1 (5 bases). Trimming stripped 0 bases from V and 4 bases from J, with 15 bases between. The CDR3 length is 16 residues. CDR1 is LGHDT and CDR2 is YNNKEL in the germline V gene (reference sequence). The CDR3 bases are TGTGCCAGCAGCCAAGATACAGGCGTCTGGGGCTATGGCTACACCTTC. It is translated as CASSQDTGVWGYGYTF.

In regard to this clone: A junction end diverges from the germline sequence, so it may reflect a read error. The chain is built from TRBV2 and TRBJ1-1, with 12 bases lining up with TRBD1. From germline, CDR1 is SNHLY and CDR2 FYNNEI. This CDR3 has 13 residues. CDR3 sequence reads: CASSERGQGARLF. The DNA for the CDR3 is TGTGCCAGCAGTGAAAGGGGACAGGGGGCGCGGCTATTT. The whole variable domain, remainder taken from reference TRBV2 and TRBJ1-1, is EPEVTQTPSHQVTQMGQEVILRCVPISNHLYFYWYRQILGQKVEFLVSFYNNEISEKSEIFDDQFSVERPDGSNFTLKIRSTKLEDSAMYFCASSERGQGARLFGQGTRLTVV.

J is TRBJ2-3 and V is TRBV29-1; D possibly corresponds to TRBD2 (6 bases). Deletions cut 2 bases from V and 10 bases from J, with 10 bases between. Germline lookup yields CDR1 SQVTM and CDR2 ANQGSEA. The CDR3 is made up of 11 amino acids. CDR3 sequence: CSVETGGPQYF. Written as DNA, the CDR3 is TGCAGCGTTGAAACCGGAGGGCCGCAGTATTTT.

The V gene is TRBV3-1 (or the pseudogene TRBV3-2), the J gene TRBJ2-7, with D tentatively TRBD1 (6 bases). V was clipped by 4 bases and J by 4 bases, with 11 bases between them. Per the germline V gene, CDR1 is LGHDT and CDR2 is YNNKEL (reference sequence). The CDR3 loop spans 13 amino acids. CDR3 coding DNA: TGTGCCAGCAGCCTCCGGACAGCATACGAGCAGTACTTC. Its translation: CASSLRTAYEQYF.

V and J are TRBV11-3 and TRBJ2-2; TRBD1 agrees at 7 bases. CDR1 is SGHNT, CDR2 YENEEA, per germline. This CDR3 region has 14 residues. V lost 5 bases, J lost 3 bases, and 3 bases stayed unmatched. The CDR3 region has the DNA TGTGCCAGCAGCGAGGGGGCCTACACCGGGGAGCTGTTTTTT. Its translation is CASSEGAYTGELFF.

This clone was detected only a few times. The chain uses TRBV19 and TRBJ1-6; 8 bases line up with TRBD1. Germline V lookup: CDR1 LNHDA, CDR2 SQIVND (reference sequence). The CDR3 spans 13 residues. With V trimmed by 6 bases and J by 8 bases, 3 bases remained unmatched. The CDR3, as DNA: TGTGCCAGTAGGGCAGGGGGCGATTCACCCCTCCACTTT. It yields the protein CASRAGGDSPLHF.

This clone was counted once. CDR3 coding DNA: TGTGCCAGCAGCCCCCGACAGGGCAGTCAGCCCCAGCATTTT. Translating gives CASSPRQGSQPQHF. This sequence joins TRBV3-1 (or the pseudogene TRBV3-2) and TRBJ1-5, with 7 bases lining up with TRBD1. This CDR3 has 14 amino acids. Per the germline V gene, CDR1 is LGHDT and CDR2 is YNNKEL (reference sequence). V shed 4 bases and J 6 bases; nucleotides not matched to a gene: 6.

The chain links TRBV5-1 to TRBJ1-2, with no clear D. CDR1 and CDR2 from the germline V gene are SGHRS and YFSETQ. The length of the CDR3 is 14 residues. Trimming took off 0 bases at V and 9 bases at J, with 15 bases between the two ends. The CDR3 sequence: CASSLEVSSGSYTF. CDR3 DNA sequence: TGCGCCAGCAGCTTGGAAGTGTCCTCAGGAAGCTACACCTTC.

The chain couples TRBV15 to TRBJ2-3; D is ambiguous. Germline CDR1 and CDR2: LNHNV and YYDKDF (reference sequence). V lost 0 bases and J lost 2, with 9 bases in between. The CDR3 runs 15 residues. In DNA, the CDR3 is TGTGCCACCAGCAGAGAGGGCAGGCCCACAGATACGCAGTATTTT. It specifies CATSREGRPTDTQYF.

The J gene is TRBJ2-3, the V gene TRBV7-9; 7 bases map to TRBD2. Germline V gene lookup returns CDR1 SEHNR and CDR2 FQNEAQ (reference sequence). Trimming took 3 bases from V and 5 from J; bases not matched to a gene: 11. This CDR3 has 16 amino acids. CDR3 nucleotide sequence: TGTGCCAGCAGCTTGGGGATGGGGGGGATCAGAGATACGCAGTATTTT. Translated: CASSLGMGGIRDTQYF.

This chain links TRBV25-1 with TRBJ2-3, with TRBD2 matching over 11 bases. V shed 4 bases and J 3 bases; nucleotides not matched to a gene: 0. Germline CDR1 reads MGHDK; CDR2 reads SYGVNS. This CDR3 has 14 amino acids. The CDR3 reads CASSGLAGTDTQYF. DNA for the CDR3: TGTGCCAGCAGTGGACTAGCGGGAACAGATACGCAGTATTTT.

This clone was counted a single time. The chain uses TRBV2 and TRBJ2-7; TRBD1 matches at 7 bases. With V trimmed by 8 bases and J by 2 bases, 12 bases remained unmatched. From germline, CDR1 is SNHLY and CDR2 FYNNEI. This CDR3 has 15 amino acids. The CDR3 spells CASRRQGDRPYEQYF. The CDR3 coding sequence is TGTGCCAGCCGTCGTCAGGGGGATCGACCCTACGAGCAGTACTTC.

This sequence joins TRBV20-1 and TRBJ1-6; D not certain. The CDR3 has 13 residues. CDR1 DFQATT and CDR2 SNEGSKA come from the germline V gene (reference sequence). The V gene lost 3 bases and the J gene lost 5 bases, with 8 bases spanning the gap. The DNA for the CDR3 is TGCAGTGCTAGTGAGGCAGATAATTCACCCCTCCACTTT. Translated, it gives CSASEADNSPLHF.

V and J are TRBV30 and TRBJ1-2, with 9 positions matching TRBD1. CDR1 and CDR2 (germline): GTSNPN, SVGIG (reference sequence). CDR3 length equals 14 residues. J gave up 6 bases and V 2 bases, and 7 bases lay outside the gene matches. The CDR3 sequence is CAWSSGQGVHGYTF. CDR3 sequence (DNA): TGTGCCTGGAGTTCGGGACAGGGTGTACATGGCTACACCTTC.

This sequence joins TRBV5-1 and TRBJ1-1; the match to TRBD1 covers 7 bases. The CDR3 sequence is 16 residues long. With V trimmed by 3 bases and J by 0 bases, 8 bases remained unmatched. Germline assignment: CDR1 SGHRS and CDR2 YFSETQ. The CDR3 nucleotides are TGCGCCAGCAGCTCCGGACAGGCCACCATGAACACTGAAGCTTTCTTT. It translates to CASSSGQATMNTEAFF.

The chain links TRBV18 to TRBJ2-3; TRBD1 might be the D (5 bases). Per germline, CDR1 KGHSH and CDR2 LQKENI. This CDR3 is built from 15 residues. V lost 0 bases and J lost 2, with 9 bases in between. This CDR3 reads CASSPPGPNTDTQYF. In DNA, the CDR3 is TGTGCCAGCTCACCACCGGGGCCCAACACAGATACGCAGTATTTT.

Remarks on this clone: One end of the junction is discordant with germline, which a read error may explain. This chain joins TRBV29-1 and TRBJ2-4; TRBD1 agrees at 9 bases. The CDR3 has 14 residues. Germline V CDR1 and CDR2: SQVTM, ANQGSEA. The CDR3 region has the DNA TGCAGCGTTGAAGATCGGGACAGGGAGGCCATTCAGTACTTT. Protein: CSVEDRDREAIQYF.

The chain employs TRBV5-5 and TRBJ2-6; possibly TRBD1 for D (5 bases). Germline CDR1 and CDR2: SGHKS and YYEKEE (reference sequence). The V gene lost 4 bases and the J gene lost 4 bases, with 12 bases spanning the gap. This CDR3 contains 15 residues. Here the CDR3 DNA reads TGTGCCAGCAGCCCTGCAGGGCTGGGGGCCAACGTCCTGACTTTC. Translation gives CASSPAGLGANVLTF.

V is TRBV7-9 and J is TRBJ1-1; no definite D call. Trimming cost V 0 bases and J 10 bases, with 12 bases left between them. There are 13 residues in the CDR3. Looked up from germline, CDR1 is SEHNR and CDR2 is FQNEAQ (reference sequence). CDR3 in DNA: TGTGCCAGCAGCTTAGCGACCGGGAGGAGAGCTTTCTTT. Translated: CASSLATGRRAFF. The full variable domain, completed using reference TRBV7-9 and TRBJ1-1, is DTGVSQNPRHKITKRGQNVTFRCDPISEHNRLYWYRQTLGQGPEFLTYFQNEAQLEKSRLLSDRFSAERPKGSFSTLEIQRTEQGDSAMYLCASSLATGRRAFFGQGTRLTVV.

DNA for the CDR3: TGTGCCAGCAGTTACTCCAGGGTGACCGGGGAGCTGTTTTTT. Amino acids: CASSYSRVTGELFF. The rearrangement links TRBV6-5 to TRBJ2-2; D is possibly TRBD1 (5 bases). Between the trimmed V and J ends, which lost 0 bases and 5 bases, there was a span of 7 bases. The CDR3 has 14 residues. Germline V gene sequence: CDR1 MNHEY, CDR2 SVGAGI.

The chain joins TRBV28 to TRBJ2-6, with 7 bases lining up with TRBD1. The junction had 9 bases not matched to a gene; V was cut back by 7 bases and J by 0 bases. Germline CDR1 and CDR2: MDHEN and SYDVKM. The CDR3 is 17 residues long. The CDR3 loop reads CASKIGQAYSGANVLTF. CDR3 DNA sequence: TGTGCCAGCAAAATCGGACAGGCCTACTCTGGGGCCAACGTCCTGACTTTC.

This clone has only a few counts. This rearrangement joins TRBV7-9 to TRBJ2-2, with 7 bases fitting TRBD1. Per germline, CDR1 SEHNR and CDR2 FQNEAQ (reference sequence). V was pared by 4 bases and J by 6 bases, with 5 bases of the junction left unmatched. The CDR3 has 14 residues. The DNA for the CDR3 is TGTGCCAGCAGCTCGACAGGGTGGGCCGGGGAGCTGTTTTTT. Translated, it gives CASSSTGWAGELFF.